This T cell receptor (beta chain) appears in the sequencing data of a study of beta chain features in type 1 diabetes. One heparinised blood draw averaging approximately 0.11 L was given by each donor. Concerning this clone itself: Antigen: not known.

Study-level findings and limits: Insertions were fewer and deletions more numerous at VDJ junctions in type 1 diabetes patients. Because the template was cDNA, high-expressing cells might be over-represented. In all four CD4+ subsets, TCRB CDR3 length was significantly, moderately reduced in type 1 diabetes. Whatever favoring of shorter templates PCR might show would apply equally to patients and controls.

The investigators reverse transcribed all of the isolated RNA, so they sequenced expressed TCRB transcripts. Only in-frame clones appear in the TCRdb table, and some are missing; sequencing was by immunoSEQ multiplex PCR. The sample has approximately 170,000 clones, around 7.8% seen once. This receptor was taken from a woman in her thirties or forties with type 1 diabetes. Sequenced input: central memory CD4+ T cells from blood.

The CDR3 sequence: CASSFMLNPPRDEQYF. The CDR3 bases are TGTGCCAGCAGCTTTATGTTGAACCCTCCGAGAGACGAGCAGTACTTC. V usage is TRBV7-2 and J usage is TRBJ2-7; D remains ambiguous. The germline CDR1 and CDR2 sequences are SGHTA and FQGNSA. Trimming left V 3 bases short and J 5 bases short, with 20 bases between. The CDR3 extends over 16 amino acids. The whole variable domain, filled in from reference TRBV7-2 and TRBJ2-7, reads GAGVSQSPSNKVTEKGKDVELRCDPISGHTALYWYRQSLGQGLEFLIYFQGNSAPDKSGLPSDRFSAERTGGSVSTLTIQRTQQEDSAVYLCASSFMLNPPRDEQYFGPGTRLTVT.